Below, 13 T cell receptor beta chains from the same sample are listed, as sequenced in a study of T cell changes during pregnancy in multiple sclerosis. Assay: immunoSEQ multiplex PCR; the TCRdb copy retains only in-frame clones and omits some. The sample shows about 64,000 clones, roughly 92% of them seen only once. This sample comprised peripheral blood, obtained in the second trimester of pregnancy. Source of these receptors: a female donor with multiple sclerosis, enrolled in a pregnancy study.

The CDR3 region is CASSAWDRAHEQYF. CDR3 coding DNA: TGTGCCAGCAGCGCCTGGGACAGGGCCCACGAGCAGTACTTC. J is TRBJ2-7 and V is TRBV9; 9 bases match TRBD1. Germline CDR1 and CDR2: SGDLS and YYNGEE. V dropped 3 bases and J dropped 5; count of bases not matched to a gene: 6. The CDR3 sequence is 14 residues long.

CDR3 region: CARGGGRNSSYEQYF. The CDR3 nucleotides read TGTGCCCGGGGCGGGGGCCGGAACTCTTCCTACGAGCAGTACTTC. This chain joins TRBV30 and TRBJ2-7; TRBD2 might be the D (7 bases). V lost 8 bases to trimming and J lost 1 base, with 21 bases between them. The CDR3 loop spans 15 amino acids. Germline V gene lookup returns CDR1 GTSNPN and CDR2 SVGIG (reference sequence).

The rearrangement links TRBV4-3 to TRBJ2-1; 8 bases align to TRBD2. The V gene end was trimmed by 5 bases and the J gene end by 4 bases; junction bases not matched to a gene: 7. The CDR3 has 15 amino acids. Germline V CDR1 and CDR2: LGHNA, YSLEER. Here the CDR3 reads CASSYQAGEYNEQFF. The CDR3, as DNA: TGCGCCAGCAGCTACCAAGCGGGAGAGTACAATGAGCAGTTCTTC.

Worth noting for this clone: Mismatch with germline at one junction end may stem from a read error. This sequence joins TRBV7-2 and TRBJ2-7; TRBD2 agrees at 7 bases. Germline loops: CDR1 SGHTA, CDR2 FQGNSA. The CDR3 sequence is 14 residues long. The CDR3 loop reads CASSLGARREQMDF. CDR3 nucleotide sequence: TGTGCCAGCAGCTTAGGGGCTCGGCGGGAGCAAATGGACTTC.

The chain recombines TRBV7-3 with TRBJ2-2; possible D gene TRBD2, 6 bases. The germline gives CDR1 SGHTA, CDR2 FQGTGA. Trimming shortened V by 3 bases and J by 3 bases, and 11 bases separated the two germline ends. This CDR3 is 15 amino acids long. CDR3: CASSFGGGDTGELFF. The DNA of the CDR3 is TGTGCCAGCAGCTTTGGGGGAGGAGACACCGGGGAGCTGTTTTTT.

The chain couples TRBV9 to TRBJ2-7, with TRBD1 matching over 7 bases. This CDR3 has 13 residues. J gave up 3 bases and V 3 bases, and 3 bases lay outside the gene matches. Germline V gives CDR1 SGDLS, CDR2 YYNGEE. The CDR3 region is CASSGDSYYEQYF. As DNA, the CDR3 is TGTGCCAGCAGCGGGGACAGTTACTACGAGCAGTACTTC.

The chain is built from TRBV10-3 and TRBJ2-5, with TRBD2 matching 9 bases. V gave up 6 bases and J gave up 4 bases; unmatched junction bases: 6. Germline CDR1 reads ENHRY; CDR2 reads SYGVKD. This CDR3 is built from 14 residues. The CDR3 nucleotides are TGTGCCATCAGGGGTAGCGGGAGTGGAGAGACCCAGTACTTC. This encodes CAIRGSGSGETQYF.

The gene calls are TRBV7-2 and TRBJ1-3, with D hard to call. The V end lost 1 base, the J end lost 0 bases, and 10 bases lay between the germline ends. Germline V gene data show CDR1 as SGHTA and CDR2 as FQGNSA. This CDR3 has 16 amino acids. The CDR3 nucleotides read TGTGCCAGCAGCTTAGGACCAGCGAGCTCTGGAAACACCATATATTTT. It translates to CASSLGPASSGNTIYF. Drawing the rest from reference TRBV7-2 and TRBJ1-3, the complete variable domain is GAGVSQSPSNKVTEKGKDVELRCDPISGHTALYWYRQSLGQGLEFLIYFQGNSAPDKSGLPSDRFSAERTGGSVSTLTIQRTQQEDSAVYLCASSLGPASSGNTIYFGEGSWLTVV.

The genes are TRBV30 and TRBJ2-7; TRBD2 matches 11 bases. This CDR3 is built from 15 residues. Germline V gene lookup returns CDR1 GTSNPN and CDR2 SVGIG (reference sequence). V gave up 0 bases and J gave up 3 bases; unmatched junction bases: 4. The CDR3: CAWSVGLADLYEQYF. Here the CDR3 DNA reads TGTGCCTGGAGTGTGGGACTAGCGGACCTCTACGAGCAGTACTTC.

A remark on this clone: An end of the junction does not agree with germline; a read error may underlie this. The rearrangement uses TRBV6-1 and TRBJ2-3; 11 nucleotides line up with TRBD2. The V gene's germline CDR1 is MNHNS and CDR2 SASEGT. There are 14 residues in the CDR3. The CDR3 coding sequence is TGTGCCAGCTCCACTAGCGGGAGCAGAGATACGCAGTATTTT. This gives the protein CASSTSGSRDTQYF.

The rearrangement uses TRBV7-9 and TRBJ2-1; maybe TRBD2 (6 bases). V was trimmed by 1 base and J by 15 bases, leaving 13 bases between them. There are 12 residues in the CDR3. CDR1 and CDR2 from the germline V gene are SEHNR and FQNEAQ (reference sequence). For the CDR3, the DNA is TGTGCCAGCAGCTTAGATTGGCGGGATCGGTTCTTC. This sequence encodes CASSLDWRDRFF.

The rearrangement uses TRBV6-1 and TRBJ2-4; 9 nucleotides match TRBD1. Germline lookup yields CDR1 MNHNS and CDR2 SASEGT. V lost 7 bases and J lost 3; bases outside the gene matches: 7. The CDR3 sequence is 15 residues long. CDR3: CASTLGQGYKNIQYF. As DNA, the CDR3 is TGTGCCAGCACCTTGGGACAGGGTTACAAAAACATTCAGTACTTC.

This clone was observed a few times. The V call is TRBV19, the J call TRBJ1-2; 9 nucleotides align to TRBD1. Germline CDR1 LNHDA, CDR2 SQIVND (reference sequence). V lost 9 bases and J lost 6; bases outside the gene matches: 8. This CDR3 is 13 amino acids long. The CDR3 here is CASRGTGLNGYTF. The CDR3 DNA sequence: TGTGCCAGCCGTGGGACAGGGCTAAATGGCTACACCTTC.